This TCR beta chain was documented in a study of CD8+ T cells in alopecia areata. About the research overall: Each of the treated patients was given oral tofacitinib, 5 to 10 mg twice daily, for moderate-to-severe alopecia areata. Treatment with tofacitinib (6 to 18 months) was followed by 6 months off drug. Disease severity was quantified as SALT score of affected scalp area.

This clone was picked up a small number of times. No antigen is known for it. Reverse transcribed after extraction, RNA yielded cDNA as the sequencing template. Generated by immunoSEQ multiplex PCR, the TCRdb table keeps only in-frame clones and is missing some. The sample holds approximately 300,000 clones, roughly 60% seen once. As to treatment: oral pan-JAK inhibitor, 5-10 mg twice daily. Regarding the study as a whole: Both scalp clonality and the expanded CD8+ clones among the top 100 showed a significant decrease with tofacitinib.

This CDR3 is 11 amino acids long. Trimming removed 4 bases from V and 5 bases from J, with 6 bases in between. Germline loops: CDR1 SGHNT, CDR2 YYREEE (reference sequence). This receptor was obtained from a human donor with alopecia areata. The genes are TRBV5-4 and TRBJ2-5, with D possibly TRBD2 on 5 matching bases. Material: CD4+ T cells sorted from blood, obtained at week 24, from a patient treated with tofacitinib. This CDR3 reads CASSRRETQYF. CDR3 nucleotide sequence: TGTGCCAGCAGCCGGAGGGAGACCCAGTACTTC.